This TCR beta chain was profiled in a study of cytomegalovirus exposure and HLA in healthy donors. Study-wide results and limits: An analysis was carried out at a later point. It showed that HLA-associated TCR beta chains were more clonally expanded than equally common non-associated chains. Sequencing likely generated an artifact that appeared as a cluster of highly shared sequence variants. A reported reduction in N-insertions relative to the approximately 690-donor mean was seen in an Asian-associated ancestry cluster in a later analysis.

Germline lookup yields CDR1 MDHEN and CDR2 SYDVKM. CDR3 length: 15 amino acids. Germline trimming cut 4 bases from V and 5 bases from J; bases unmatched to any gene: 6. This clone has just a few counts. Its antigen is unknown. Amplification used 60 Vbeta primers and 13 Jbeta primers. The assay was immunoSEQ multiplex PCR, and TCRdb's table has in-frame clones only and misses some. The sample carries over 150,000 clones, around 77% recorded once. The sample taken for sequencing was PBMCs. This chain links TRBV28 with TRBJ1-5, with 9 bases matching TRBD1. The receptor was derived from a man in his thirties or forties in good health and CMV-seropositive. The CDR3 protein is CASSSSGTGYQPQHF. In DNA form, the CDR3 reads TGTGCCAGCAGTTCATCCGGGACAGGGTATCAGCCCCAGCATTTT.